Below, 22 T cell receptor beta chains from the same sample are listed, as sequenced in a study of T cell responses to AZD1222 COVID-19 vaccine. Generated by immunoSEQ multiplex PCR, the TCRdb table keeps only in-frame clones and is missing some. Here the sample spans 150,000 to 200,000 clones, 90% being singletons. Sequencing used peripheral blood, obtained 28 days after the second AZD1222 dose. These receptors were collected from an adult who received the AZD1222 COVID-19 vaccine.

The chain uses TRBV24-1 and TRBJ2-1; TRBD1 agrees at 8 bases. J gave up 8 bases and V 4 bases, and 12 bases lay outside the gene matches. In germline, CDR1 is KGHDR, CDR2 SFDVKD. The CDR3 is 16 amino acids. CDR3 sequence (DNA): TGTGCCACCAGTGACATCGGACAGGGTAGGTTGTATGAGCAGTTCTTC. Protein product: CATSDIGQGRLYEQFF.

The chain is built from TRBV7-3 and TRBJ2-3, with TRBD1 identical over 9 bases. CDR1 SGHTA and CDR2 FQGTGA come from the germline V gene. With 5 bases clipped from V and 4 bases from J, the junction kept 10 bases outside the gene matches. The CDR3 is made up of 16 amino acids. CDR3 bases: TGTGCCAGCAGCATCCGGACAGGGGACGGAGCAGATACGCAGTATTTT. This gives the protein CASSIRTGDGADTQYF.

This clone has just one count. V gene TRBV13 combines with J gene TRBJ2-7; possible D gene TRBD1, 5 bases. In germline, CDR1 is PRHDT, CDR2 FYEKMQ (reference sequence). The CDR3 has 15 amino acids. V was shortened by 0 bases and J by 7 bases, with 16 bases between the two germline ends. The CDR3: CASSLGPRGLAEQYF. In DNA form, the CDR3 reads TGTGCCAGCAGCTTAGGCCCAAGGGGATTGGCTGAGCAGTACTTC.

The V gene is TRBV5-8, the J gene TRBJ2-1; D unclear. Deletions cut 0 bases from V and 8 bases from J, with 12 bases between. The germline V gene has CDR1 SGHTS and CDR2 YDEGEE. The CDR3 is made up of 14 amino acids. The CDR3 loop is CASSLDTSLDEQFF. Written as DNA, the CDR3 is TGTGCCAGCAGCTTGGATACGAGTTTGGATGAGCAGTTCTTC. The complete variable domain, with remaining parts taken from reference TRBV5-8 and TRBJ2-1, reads EAGVTQSPTHLIKTRGQQATLRCSPISGHTSVYWYQQALGLGLQFLLWYDEGEERNRGNFPPRFSGRQFPNYSSELNVNALELEDSALYLCASSLDTSLDEQFFGPGTRLTVL.

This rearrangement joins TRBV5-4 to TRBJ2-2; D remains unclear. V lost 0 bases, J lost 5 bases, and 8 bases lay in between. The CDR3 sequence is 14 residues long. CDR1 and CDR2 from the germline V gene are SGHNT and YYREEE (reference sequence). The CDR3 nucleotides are TGTGCCAGCAGCTTGGACCGAAGGACCGGGGAGCTGTTTTTT. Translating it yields CASSLDRRTGELFF.

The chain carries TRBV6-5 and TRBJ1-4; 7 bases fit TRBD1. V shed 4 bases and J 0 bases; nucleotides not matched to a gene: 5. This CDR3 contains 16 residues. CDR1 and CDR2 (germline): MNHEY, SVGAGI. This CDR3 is CASSSGQKATNEKLFF. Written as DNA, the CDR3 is TGTGCCAGCAGTTCGGGACAGAAGGCAACTAATGAAAAACTGTTTTTT.

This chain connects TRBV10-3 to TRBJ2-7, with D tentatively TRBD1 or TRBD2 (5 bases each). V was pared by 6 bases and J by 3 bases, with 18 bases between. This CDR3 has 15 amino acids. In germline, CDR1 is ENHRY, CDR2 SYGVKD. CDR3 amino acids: CAISLTGQGRYEQYF. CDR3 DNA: TGTGCCATCAGCCTAACGGGGCAGGGACGCTACGAGCAGTACTTC.

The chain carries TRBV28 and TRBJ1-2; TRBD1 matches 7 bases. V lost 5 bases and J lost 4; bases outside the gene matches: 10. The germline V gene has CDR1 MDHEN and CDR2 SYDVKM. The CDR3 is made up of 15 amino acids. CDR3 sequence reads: CASSDRDRITYGYTF. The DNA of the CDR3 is TGTGCCAGCAGTGACCGGGACAGAATAACCTATGGCTACACCTTC.

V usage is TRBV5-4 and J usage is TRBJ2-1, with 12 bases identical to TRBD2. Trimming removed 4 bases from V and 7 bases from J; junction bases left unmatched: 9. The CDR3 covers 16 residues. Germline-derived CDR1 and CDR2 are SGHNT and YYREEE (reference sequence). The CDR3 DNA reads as TGTGCCAGCAGCACTCCGACTAGCGGGAGAGGTAATGAGCAGTTCTTC. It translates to CASSTPTSGRGNEQFF.

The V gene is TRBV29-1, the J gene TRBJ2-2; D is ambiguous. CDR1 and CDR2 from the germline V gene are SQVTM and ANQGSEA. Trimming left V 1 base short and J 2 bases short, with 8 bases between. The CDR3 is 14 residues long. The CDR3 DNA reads TGCAGCGTTGAAGGGCCCGGAAACACCGGGGAGCTGTTTTTT. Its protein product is CSVEGPGNTGELFF.

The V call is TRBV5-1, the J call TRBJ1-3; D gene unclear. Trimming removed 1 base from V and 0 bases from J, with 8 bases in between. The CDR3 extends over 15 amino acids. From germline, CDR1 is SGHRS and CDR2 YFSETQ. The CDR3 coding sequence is TGCGCCAGCAGCTTGTATGGAGACTCTGGAAACACCATATATTTT. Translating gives CASSLYGDSGNTIYF. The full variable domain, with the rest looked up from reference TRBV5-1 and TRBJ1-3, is KAGVTQTPRYLIKTRGQQVTLSCSPISGHRSVSWYQQTPGQGLQFLFEYFSETQRNKGNFPGRFSGRQFSNSRSEMNVSTLELGDSALYLCASSLYGDSGNTIYFGEGSWLTVV.

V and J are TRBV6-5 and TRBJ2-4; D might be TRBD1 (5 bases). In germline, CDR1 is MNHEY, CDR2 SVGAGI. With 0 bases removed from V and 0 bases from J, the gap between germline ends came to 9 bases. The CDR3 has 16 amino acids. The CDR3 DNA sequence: TGTGCCAGCAGTTACTCCAGGGTCCAAGCCAAAAACATTCAGTACTTC. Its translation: CASSYSRVQAKNIQYF.

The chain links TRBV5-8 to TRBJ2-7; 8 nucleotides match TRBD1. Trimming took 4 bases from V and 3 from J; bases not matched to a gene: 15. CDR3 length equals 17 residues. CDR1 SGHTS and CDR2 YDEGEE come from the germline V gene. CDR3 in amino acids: CASSPTTATGAYYEQYF. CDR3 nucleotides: TGTGCCAGCAGCCCCACCACCGCGACAGGGGCGTACTACGAGCAGTACTTC. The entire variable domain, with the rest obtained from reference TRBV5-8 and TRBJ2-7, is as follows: EAGVTQSPTHLIKTRGQQATLRCSPISGHTSVYWYQQALGLGLQFLLWYDEGEERNRGNFPPRFSGRQFPNYSSELNVNALELEDSALYLCASSPTTATGAYYEQYFGPGTRLTVT.

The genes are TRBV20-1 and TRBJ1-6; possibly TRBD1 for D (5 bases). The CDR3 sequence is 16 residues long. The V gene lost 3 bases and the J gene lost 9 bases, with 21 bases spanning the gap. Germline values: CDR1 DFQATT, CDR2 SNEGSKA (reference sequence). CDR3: CSASYGRERLGSPLHF. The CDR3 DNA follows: TGCAGTGCTAGTTACGGCAGGGAGAGGTTGGGTTCACCCCTCCACTTT.

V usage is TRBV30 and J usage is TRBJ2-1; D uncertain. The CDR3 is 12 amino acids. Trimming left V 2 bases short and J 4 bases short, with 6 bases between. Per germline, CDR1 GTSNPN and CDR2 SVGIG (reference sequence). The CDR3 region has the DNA TGTGCCTGGAGTAGGCAGTACAATGAGCAGTTCTTC. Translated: CAWSRQYNEQFF.

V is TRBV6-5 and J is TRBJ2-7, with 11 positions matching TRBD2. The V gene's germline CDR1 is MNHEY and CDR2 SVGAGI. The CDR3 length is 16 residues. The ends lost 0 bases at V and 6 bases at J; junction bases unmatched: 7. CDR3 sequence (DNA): TGTGCCAGCAGTTACTCTCTTAGCGGGAGGGAGGTCGAGCAGTACTTC. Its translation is CASSYSLSGREVEQYF.

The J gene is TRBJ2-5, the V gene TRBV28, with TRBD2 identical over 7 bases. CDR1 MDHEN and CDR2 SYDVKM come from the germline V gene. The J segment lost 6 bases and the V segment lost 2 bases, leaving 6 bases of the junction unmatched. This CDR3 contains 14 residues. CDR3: CASSLGGSGKTQYF. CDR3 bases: TGTGCCAGCAGTTTAGGGGGGAGCGGGAAGACCCAGTACTTC.

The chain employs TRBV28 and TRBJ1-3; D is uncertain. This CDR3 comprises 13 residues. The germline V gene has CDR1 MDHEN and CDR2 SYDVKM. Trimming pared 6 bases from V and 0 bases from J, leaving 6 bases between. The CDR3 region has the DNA TGTGCCAGCAGACTCATCTCTGGAAACACCATATATTTT. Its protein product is CASRLISGNTIYF.

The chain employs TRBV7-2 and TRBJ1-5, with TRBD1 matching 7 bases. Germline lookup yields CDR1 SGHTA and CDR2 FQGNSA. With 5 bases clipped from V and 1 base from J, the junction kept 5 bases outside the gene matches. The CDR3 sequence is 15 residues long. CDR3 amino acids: CASSGPGQSNQPQHF. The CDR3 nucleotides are TGTGCCAGCAGCGGCCCGGGACAGAGCAATCAGCCCCAGCATTTT.

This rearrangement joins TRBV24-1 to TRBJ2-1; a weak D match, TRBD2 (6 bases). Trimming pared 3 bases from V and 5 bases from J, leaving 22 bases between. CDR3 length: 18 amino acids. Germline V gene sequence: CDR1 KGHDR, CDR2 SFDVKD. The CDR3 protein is CATSDNRRTTNADNEQFF. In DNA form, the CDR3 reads TGTGCCACCAGTGATAACCGGAGGACTACCAACGCCGACAATGAGCAGTTCTTC.

CDR3 in DNA: TGTGCCAGCAGTTCCGGGACAGGGGGCATGTACGAGCAGTACTTC. Protein sequence: CASSSGTGGMYEQYF. The chain couples TRBV6-1 to TRBJ2-7, with TRBD1 matching over 12 bases. The junction had 6 bases not matched to a gene; V was cut back by 5 bases and J by 4 bases. The CDR3 is made up of 15 amino acids. The germline gives CDR1 MNHNS, CDR2 SASEGT.

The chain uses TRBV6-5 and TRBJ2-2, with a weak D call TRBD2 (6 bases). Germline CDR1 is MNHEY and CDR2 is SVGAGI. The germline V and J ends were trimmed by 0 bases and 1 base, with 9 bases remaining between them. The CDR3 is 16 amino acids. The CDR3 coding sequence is TGTGCCAGCAGTTACTCTAGCGGCTTGAACACCGGGGAGCTGTTTTTT. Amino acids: CASSYSSGLNTGELFF.